What follows is one T cell receptor beta chain and its context. Its antigen is still unknown. These data come from a study of shared clonotypes between healthy human individuals. Across the whole study: Serving as donors were a couple of women and three men, whose ages spanned 18 to 49. Each donor's CD4 naive and CD4 memory cells filled three plates apiece, CD8 naive two, and CD8 memory one. Findings and limits, study-wide: Naive subsets generally exceeded memory subsets in estimated richness.

Naivety among CD8 cells was defined by CD45RO negativity and positive CCR7 selection, thereby excluding terminally differentiated effector memory CD45RA+ cells. Repertoires were generated with immunoSEQ multiplex PCR, while TCRdb's copy carries only in-frame clones and drops some. The sample has hundreds of thousands of clones, roughly 96% seen once. CDR1 and CDR2 (germline): SGDLS, YYNGEE. This CDR3 comprises 14 residues. Trimming cost V 4 bases and J 8 bases; bases outside gene matches: 8. Sequencing was done on a sample of naive CD8+ T cells sorted from blood. The clonotype originates from a woman aged 25 to 39 in good health. This chain uses TRBV9 with TRBJ1-4, with 7 bases that match TRBD1. In DNA form, the CDR3 reads TGTGCCAGCAGCTCACAGGGGATCGGGGAAAAACTGTTTTTT. Its protein product is CASSSQGIGEKLFF. Full variable domain (rest looked up from reference TRBV9 and TRBJ1-4): DSGVTQTPKHLITATGQRVTLRCSPRSGDLSVYWYQQSLDQGLQFLIQYYNGEERAKGNILERFSAQQFPDLHSELNLSSLELGDSALYFCASSSQGIGEKLFFGSGTQLSVL.